There are many counts of the clone carrying this T cell receptor beta chain. The data stem from a study of blood T cells in healthy people across ages. The use of a sample-barcoded 5' primer and a J-beta primer mix characterized a second PCR of roughly 6 to 11 cycles. TCRdb re-called the 5' RACE reads through MiXCR, storing one row per CDR3 protein. The sample has some 640,000 distinct CDR3 sequences, about 30% seen once. This CDR3 is built from 18 residues. Germline CDR1 and CDR2: SGHVS and FNYEAQ. V was pared by 1 base and J by 2 bases, with 9 bases of the junction left unmatched. This chain links TRBV7-6 with TRBJ2-3; 10 bases line up with TRBD1. The TCR was taken from an elderly woman in good health. The specimen was blood. CDR3: CASSLGSGTGAFTDTQYF. CDR3 bases: TGTGCCAGCAGCTTAGGAAGCGGGACAGGGGCTTTCACAGATACGCAGTATTTT.